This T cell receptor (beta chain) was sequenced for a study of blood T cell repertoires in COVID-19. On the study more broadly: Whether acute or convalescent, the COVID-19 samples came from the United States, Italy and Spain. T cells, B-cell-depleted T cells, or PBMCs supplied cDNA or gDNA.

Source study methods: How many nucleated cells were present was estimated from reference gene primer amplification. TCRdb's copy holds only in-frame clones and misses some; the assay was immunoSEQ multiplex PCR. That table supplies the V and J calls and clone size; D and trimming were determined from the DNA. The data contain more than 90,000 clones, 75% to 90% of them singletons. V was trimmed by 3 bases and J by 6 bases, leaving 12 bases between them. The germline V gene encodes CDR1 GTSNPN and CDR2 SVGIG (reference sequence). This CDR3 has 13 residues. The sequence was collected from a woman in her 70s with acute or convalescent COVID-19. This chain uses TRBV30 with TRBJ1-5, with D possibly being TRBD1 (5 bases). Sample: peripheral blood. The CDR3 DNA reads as TGTGCCTGGAGCGCCGGGGGGGGTCAGCCCCAGCATTTT. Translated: CAWSAGGGQPQHF.